These 22 T cell receptor beta chains were all obtained from the same sample, sequenced in a study of blood T cell repertoires in COVID-19. The protocol was immunoSEQ multiplex PCR, while the TCRdb copy is restricted to in-frame clones and leaves out a portion. Here the sample spans 30,000 or so clones, around 87% being singletons. Sequences were obtained from peripheral blood. These receptors were taken from a man older than 75 with acute or convalescent COVID-19.

The rearrangement joins TRBV28 to TRBJ1-1; no clear D. V lost 10 bases to trimming and J lost 8 bases, with 8 bases between them. CDR1 is MDHEN, CDR2 SYDVKM, per germline. This CDR3 contains 9 residues. The CDR3 loop reads CAIGSEAFF. DNA of the CDR3: TGTGCCATTGGCTCCGAAGCTTTCTTT.

CDR3 sequence reads: CASSHFGTPQVSQYF. The CDR3 coding sequence is TGTGCCAGCAGCCATTTCGGGACTCCTCAGGTGTCCCAGTACTTC. The rearrangement links TRBV3-1 (or the pseudogene TRBV3-2) to TRBJ2-5, with a tentative D call TRBD2 (6 bases). With 3 bases removed from V and 9 bases from J, the gap between germline ends came to 20 bases. CDR3 length: 15 residues. Per the germline V gene, CDR1 is LGHDT and CDR2 is YNNKEL (reference sequence).

V is TRBV12-3 or TRBV12-4 and J is TRBJ2-1; maybe TRBD1 (5 bases). Trimming removed 6 bases at V and 4 bases at J, with 10 bases between. This CDR3 has 13 amino acids. The CDR3 protein is CASRPDRYNEQFF. The CDR3 DNA sequence: TGTGCCAGCAGACCCGACAGATACAATGAGCAGTTCTTC.

The chain joins TRBV7-2 to TRBJ2-1, with 7 bases matching TRBD1. The germline CDR1 and CDR2 sequences are SGHTA and FQGNSA. J was trimmed by 2 bases and V by 4 bases; bases with no gene match: 5. This CDR3 region has 15 residues. The CDR3 sequence is CASSSDRAAYNEQFF. In DNA form, the CDR3 reads TGTGCCAGCAGCTCAGACAGGGCGGCCTACAATGAGCAGTTCTTC.

V usage is TRBV27 and J usage is TRBJ1-2; weak D call: TRBD1 (6 bases). The CDR3 consists of 14 residues. CDR1 and CDR2 from the germline V gene are MNHEY and SMNVEV (reference sequence). Trimming removed 4 bases from V and 4 bases from J, with 13 bases in between. The CDR3 nucleotides read TGTGCCAGCAGTTCGGACAGACTGGGCTATGGCTACACCTTC. It is translated as CASSSDRLGYGYTF.

V gene TRBV21-1 combines with J gene TRBJ2-7; the listed D gene, TRBD2, was not tested against the DNA. TRBV21-1 is a known pseudogene. The CDR3 spans 15 residues. The CDR3 reads CASSKPPTSSYEQYF. CDR3 nucleotides: TGTGCCAGCAGCAAACCCCCGACTAGCTCCTACGAGCAGTACTTC.

The rearrangement uses TRBV3-1 (or the pseudogene TRBV3-2) and TRBJ1-3; TRBD1 matches 7 bases. V was clipped by 1 base and J by 5 bases; unmatched bases: 5. There are 15 residues in the CDR3. Germline V CDR1 and CDR2: LGHDT, YNNKEL (reference sequence). CDR3 loop: CASSQGTGNRNTIYF. The CDR3 coding sequence is TGTGCCAGCAGCCAAGGGACAGGCAATAGAAACACCATATATTTT.

The V gene is TRBV30, the J gene TRBJ1-5, with D perhaps TRBD1 (6 bases). Per the germline V gene, CDR1 is GTSNPN and CDR2 is SVGIG (reference sequence). The CDR3 runs to 13 residues. V shed 1 base and J shed 5 bases, with 9 bases lying between them. CDR3 bases: TGTGCCTGGAGTGGACAGGCGGATCAGCCCCAGCATTTT. It yields the protein CAWSGQADQPQHF.

The chain has TRBV10-3 and TRBJ1-1; tentatively, D is TRBD1 (5 bases). The CDR3 contains 14 residues. The ends were cut back, 6 bases at V and 1 base at J, with 12 bases in the middle. Germline CDR1 is ENHRY and CDR2 is SYGVKD. CDR3: CAIRKSTANTEAFF. CDR3 DNA sequence: TGTGCCATCAGAAAATCGACAGCGAACACTGAAGCTTTCTTT.

The rearrangement joins TRBV27 to TRBJ1-5; D gene uncertain. CDR1 and CDR2 from the germline V gene are MNHEY and SMNVEV (reference sequence). Trimming left V 3 bases short and J 7 bases short, with 13 bases between. There are 14 residues in the CDR3. The DNA for the CDR3 is TGTGCCAGCAGTTTTACAGTCCCCCCCCAGCCCCAGCATTTT. Protein: CASSFTVPPQPQHF.

This chain uses TRBV7-8 with TRBJ2-7; a weak D match, TRBD1 (5 bases). V gave up 7 bases and J gave up 0 bases, with 19 bases separating them. Germline V CDR1 and CDR2: SGHVS, FQNEAQ. This CDR3 has 16 residues. The CDR3 DNA is TGTGCCAGCACCCGTTGGGCAGGGCCAAGCTCCTACGAGCAGTACTTC. Translated, it gives CASTRWAGPSSYEQYF.

This rearrangement joins TRBV11-2 to TRBJ2-3; 9 bases agree with TRBD1. Germline V CDR1 and CDR2: SGHAT, FQNNGV. This CDR3 comprises 15 residues. Trimming cost V 5 bases and J 3 bases; bases outside gene matches: 6. The DNA of the CDR3 is TGTGCCAGCAGCCCGGACAGGGGTAGAACAGATACGCAGTATTTT. Amino acids: CASSPDRGRTDTQYF.

The chain carries TRBV7-9 and TRBJ1-6; TRBD1 is a possible D gene (5 bases). Germline CDR1 is SEHNR and CDR2 is FQNEAQ (reference sequence). Trimming took 5 bases from V and 0 from J, leaving 14 bases between them. The CDR3 extends over 17 amino acids. CDR3 in DNA: TGTGCCAGCAGCCCGTCAGGGCCGAGCTCCTATAATTCACCCCTCCACTTT. Protein sequence: CASSPSGPSSYNSPLHF.

The chain recombines TRBV2 with TRBJ1-2; 12 bases line up with TRBD1. This CDR3 comprises 16 residues. The V gene end was trimmed by 5 bases and the J gene end by 4 bases; junction bases not matched to a gene: 8. CDR1 SNHLY and CDR2 FYNNEI come from the germline V gene. The CDR3 loop is CASSRDRGRVGYGYTF. The CDR3 DNA sequence: TGTGCCAGCAGTCGGGACAGGGGGCGCGTCGGCTATGGCTACACCTTC.

The gene calls are TRBV6-1 and TRBJ1-2; no clear D gene. From germline, CDR1 is MNHNS and CDR2 SASEGT. The CDR3 loop spans 14 amino acids. V was clipped by 0 bases and J by 8 bases, with 13 bases between them. The CDR3 sequence: CASSEAVGVQGYTF. The CDR3 coding sequence is TGTGCCAGCAGTGAAGCTGTCGGGGTACAGGGCTACACCTTC.

The sample holds one count of this clone. The V and J genes are TRBV2 and TRBJ2-1; D may be TRBD1 (5 bases). The CDR3 has 14 residues. Per the germline V gene, CDR1 is SNHLY and CDR2 is FYNNEI. V was shortened by 3 bases and J by 6 bases, with 12 bases between the two germline ends. The CDR3 reads CASSEGPPVNEQFF. The CDR3 nucleotides read TGTGCCAGCAGTGAGGGGCCGCCGGTCAATGAGCAGTTCTTC.

The chain joins TRBV16 to TRBJ2-1, with 12 bases identical to TRBD2. CDR1 is KGHSY, CDR2 FQNENV, per germline. The CDR3 has 17 residues. V gave up 0 bases and J gave up 7 bases; unmatched junction bases: 7. The chain's CDR3 is CASSQSALAGGQNEQFF. In DNA, the CDR3 is TGTGCCAGCAGCCAATCCGCCCTAGCGGGGGGGCAGAATGAGCAGTTCTTC. The full variable domain, with the rest looked up from reference TRBV16 and TRBJ2-1, is GEEVAQTPKHLVRGEGQKAKLYCAPIKGHSYVFWYQQVLKNEFKFLISFQNENVFDETGMPKERFSAKCLPNSPCSLEIQATKLEDSAVYFCASSQSALAGGQNEQFFGPGTRLTVL.

V usage is TRBV11-3 and J usage is TRBJ2-7; TRBD1 agrees at 9 bases. J was trimmed by 4 bases and V by 5 bases; bases with no gene match: 6. The germline gives CDR1 SGHNT, CDR2 YENEEA. This CDR3 comprises 14 residues. CDR3 amino acids: CASSPRDRVYEQYF. Written as DNA, the CDR3 is TGTGCCAGCAGCCCCCGGGACAGGGTTTACGAGCAGTACTTC. Supplemented by reference TRBV11-3 and TRBJ2-7, the full variable domain reads EAGVVQSPRYKIIEKKQPVAFWCNPISGHNTLYWYLQNLGQGPELLIRYENEEAVDDSQLPKDRFSAERLKGVDSTLKIQPAELGDSAVYLCASSPRDRVYEQYFGPGTRLTVT.

CDR3 amino acids: CATGGGGGELFF. Here the CDR3 DNA reads TGTGCCACCGGCGGGGGTGGCGGGGAGCTGTTTTTT. V gene TRBV9 combines with J gene TRBJ2-2; TRBD2 matches 7 bases. The CDR3 contains 12 residues. The V gene end was trimmed by 9 bases and the J gene end by 7 bases; junction bases not matched to a gene: 6. Germline values: CDR1 SGDLS, CDR2 YYNGEE.

This sequence joins TRBV7-3 and TRBJ1-4; unclear D gene. V lost 5 bases and J 3 bases, leaving 7 bases between the germline ends. The CDR3 is 13 amino acids. Germline V gives CDR1 SGHTA, CDR2 FQGTGA. CDR3 loop: CASSATANEKLFF. In DNA, the CDR3 is TGTGCCAGCAGCGCCACAGCTAATGAAAAACTGTTTTTT.

This chain connects TRBV5-6 to TRBJ1-2; D gene uncertain. Germline loops: CDR1 SGHDT, CDR2 YYEEEE. The CDR3 loop spans 11 amino acids. The V end lost 4 bases, the J end lost 1 base, and 2 bases lay between the germline ends. CDR3 sequence (DNA): TGTGCCAGCAGCCTTAACTATGGCTACACCTTC. It translates to CASSLNYGYTF.

The chain links TRBV19 to TRBJ1-1, with 9 bases lining up with TRBD1. Germline V gene sequence: CDR1 LNHDA, CDR2 SQIVND (reference sequence). The CDR3 spans 16 residues. Losses at the gene ends were 3 bases for V and 5 bases for J; bases not matched to a gene: 10. DNA for the CDR3: TGTGCCAGTAGTATGGTGGTCTTGGGACAGGGAACTGAAGCTTTCTTT. Translating it yields CASSMVVLGQGTEAFF.